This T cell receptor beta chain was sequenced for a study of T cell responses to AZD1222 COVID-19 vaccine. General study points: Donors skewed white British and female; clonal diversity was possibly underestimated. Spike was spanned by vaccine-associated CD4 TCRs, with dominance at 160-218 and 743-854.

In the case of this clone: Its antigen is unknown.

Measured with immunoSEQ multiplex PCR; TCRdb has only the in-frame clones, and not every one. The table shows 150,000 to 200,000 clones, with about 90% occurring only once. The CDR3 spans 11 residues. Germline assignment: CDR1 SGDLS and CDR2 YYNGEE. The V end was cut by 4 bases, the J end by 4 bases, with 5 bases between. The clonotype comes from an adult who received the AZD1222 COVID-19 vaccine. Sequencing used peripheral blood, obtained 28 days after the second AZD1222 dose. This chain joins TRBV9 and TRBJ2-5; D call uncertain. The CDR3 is CASSIRETQYF. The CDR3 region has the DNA TGTGCCAGCAGCATTCGAGAGACCCAGTACTTC.